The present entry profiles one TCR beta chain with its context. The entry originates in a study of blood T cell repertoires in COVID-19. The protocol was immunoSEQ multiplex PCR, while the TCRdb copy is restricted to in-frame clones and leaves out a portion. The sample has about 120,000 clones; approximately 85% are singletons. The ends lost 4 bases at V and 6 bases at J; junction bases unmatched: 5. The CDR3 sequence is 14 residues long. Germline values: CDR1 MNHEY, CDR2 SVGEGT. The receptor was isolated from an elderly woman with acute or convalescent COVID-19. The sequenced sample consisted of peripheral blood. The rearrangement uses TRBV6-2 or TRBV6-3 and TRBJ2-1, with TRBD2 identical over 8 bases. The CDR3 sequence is CASSFWRGVNEQFF. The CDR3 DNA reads TGTGCCAGCAGTTTCTGGCGGGGGGTCAATGAGCAGTTCTTC.